The subject of this entry is one T cell receptor (beta chain). The data were taken from a study of blood T cell repertoires in COVID-19. V trimming: 0 bases; J trimming: 13 bases; junction bases outside the gene matches: 10. Germline CDR1 and CDR2: GTSNPN and SVGIG (reference sequence). The CDR3 consists of 14 residues. The method was immunoSEQ multiplex PCR; TCRdb's version includes in-frame clones alone and lacks a portion of them. The sample has 210,000 or so clones, less than 90% seen once; the top ten hold 2.2%. Material: peripheral blood. The receptor was isolated from a woman aged 45-65 years with acute or convalescent COVID-19. The chain joins TRBV30 to TRBJ1-2; 11 bases are a match to TRBD1. The CDR3 loop reads CAWSVPSGTGGSTF. The CDR3 coding sequence is TGTGCCTGGAGTGTCCCCTCCGGGACAGGGGGATCCACCTTC.